This note documents a single TCR beta chain sequence. Its antigen remains unknown. This sample is drawn from a study of T-cell memory formation after mild COVID-19. Study in general: Each donor largely had its own TCR clusters.

This CDR3 spans 12 amino acids. CDR1 and CDR2 from the germline V gene are SGHKS and YYEKEE (reference sequence). With 4 bases removed from V and 9 bases from J, the gap between germline ends came to 8 bases. From the 5' RACE reads, TCRdb called clonotypes with MiXCR, one entry per CDR3 protein. This table holds about 290,000 distinct CDR3 sequences, about 15% found once. Points from the study as a whole: Some SARS-CoV-2-responding clones were already detected in memory before infection. Later expanders leaned CD4+, whereas clones that contracted between day 15 and 85 were balanced CD4/CD8.

The V and J genes are TRBV5-5 and TRBJ1-6; D gene uncertain. What was sequenced was PBMCs or a T cell subset sorted from them (not recorded which). The source of this sequence is a young man who had mild COVID-19 (a few samples of this study predate the infection). Cell type and time point are not known. The CDR3 loop is CASSPLPSPLHF. Here the CDR3 DNA reads TGTGCCAGCAGCCCACTCCCTTCACCCCTCCACTTT.